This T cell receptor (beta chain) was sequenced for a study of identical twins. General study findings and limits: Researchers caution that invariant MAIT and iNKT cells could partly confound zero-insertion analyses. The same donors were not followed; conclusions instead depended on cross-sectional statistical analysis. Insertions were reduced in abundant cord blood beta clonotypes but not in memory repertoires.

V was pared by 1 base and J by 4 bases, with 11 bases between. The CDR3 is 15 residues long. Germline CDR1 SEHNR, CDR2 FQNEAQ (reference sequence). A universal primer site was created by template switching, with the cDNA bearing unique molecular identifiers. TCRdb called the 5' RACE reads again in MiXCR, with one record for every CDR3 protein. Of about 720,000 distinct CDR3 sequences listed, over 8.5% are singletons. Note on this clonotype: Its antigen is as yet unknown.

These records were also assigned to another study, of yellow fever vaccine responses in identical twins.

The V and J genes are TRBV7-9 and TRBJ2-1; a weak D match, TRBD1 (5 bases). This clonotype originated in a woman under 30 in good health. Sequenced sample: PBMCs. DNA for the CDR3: TGTGCCAGCAGCTTAGGGGCAGGGTGGTACAATGAGCAGTTCTTC. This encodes CASSLGAGWYNEQFF.